The clone carrying this T cell receptor beta chain was counted ten times or more. Its cognate antigen is unknown. The CDR3 covers 12 residues. V was cut by 5 bases and J by 5 bases, with 9 bases left in between. Germline V CDR1 and CDR2: MNHEY, SVGEGT. Through a sample-barcoded 5' primer and a J-beta primer mix, a second PCR was run for roughly 6 to 12 cycles. TCRdb used MiXCR to reprocess the 5' RACE reads, holding one entry per CDR3 protein. The sample has some 1.4 million distinct CDR3 sequences, approximately 40% seen once. Each sample had at least 7 million PBMCs isolated. The data stem from a study of blood T cells in healthy people across ages. Study-level results: Estimated diversity that came from one million T cells was considered an underestimate.

The source of this sequence is a woman aged 18-35 years in good health. The sequencing sample was made of blood. V and J are TRBV6-2 or TRBV6-3 and TRBJ1-1; D not certain. The CDR3 nucleotides are TGTGCCAGCAGTCCCCTTGGAACTGAAGCTTTCTTT. Residues: CASSPLGTEAFF.